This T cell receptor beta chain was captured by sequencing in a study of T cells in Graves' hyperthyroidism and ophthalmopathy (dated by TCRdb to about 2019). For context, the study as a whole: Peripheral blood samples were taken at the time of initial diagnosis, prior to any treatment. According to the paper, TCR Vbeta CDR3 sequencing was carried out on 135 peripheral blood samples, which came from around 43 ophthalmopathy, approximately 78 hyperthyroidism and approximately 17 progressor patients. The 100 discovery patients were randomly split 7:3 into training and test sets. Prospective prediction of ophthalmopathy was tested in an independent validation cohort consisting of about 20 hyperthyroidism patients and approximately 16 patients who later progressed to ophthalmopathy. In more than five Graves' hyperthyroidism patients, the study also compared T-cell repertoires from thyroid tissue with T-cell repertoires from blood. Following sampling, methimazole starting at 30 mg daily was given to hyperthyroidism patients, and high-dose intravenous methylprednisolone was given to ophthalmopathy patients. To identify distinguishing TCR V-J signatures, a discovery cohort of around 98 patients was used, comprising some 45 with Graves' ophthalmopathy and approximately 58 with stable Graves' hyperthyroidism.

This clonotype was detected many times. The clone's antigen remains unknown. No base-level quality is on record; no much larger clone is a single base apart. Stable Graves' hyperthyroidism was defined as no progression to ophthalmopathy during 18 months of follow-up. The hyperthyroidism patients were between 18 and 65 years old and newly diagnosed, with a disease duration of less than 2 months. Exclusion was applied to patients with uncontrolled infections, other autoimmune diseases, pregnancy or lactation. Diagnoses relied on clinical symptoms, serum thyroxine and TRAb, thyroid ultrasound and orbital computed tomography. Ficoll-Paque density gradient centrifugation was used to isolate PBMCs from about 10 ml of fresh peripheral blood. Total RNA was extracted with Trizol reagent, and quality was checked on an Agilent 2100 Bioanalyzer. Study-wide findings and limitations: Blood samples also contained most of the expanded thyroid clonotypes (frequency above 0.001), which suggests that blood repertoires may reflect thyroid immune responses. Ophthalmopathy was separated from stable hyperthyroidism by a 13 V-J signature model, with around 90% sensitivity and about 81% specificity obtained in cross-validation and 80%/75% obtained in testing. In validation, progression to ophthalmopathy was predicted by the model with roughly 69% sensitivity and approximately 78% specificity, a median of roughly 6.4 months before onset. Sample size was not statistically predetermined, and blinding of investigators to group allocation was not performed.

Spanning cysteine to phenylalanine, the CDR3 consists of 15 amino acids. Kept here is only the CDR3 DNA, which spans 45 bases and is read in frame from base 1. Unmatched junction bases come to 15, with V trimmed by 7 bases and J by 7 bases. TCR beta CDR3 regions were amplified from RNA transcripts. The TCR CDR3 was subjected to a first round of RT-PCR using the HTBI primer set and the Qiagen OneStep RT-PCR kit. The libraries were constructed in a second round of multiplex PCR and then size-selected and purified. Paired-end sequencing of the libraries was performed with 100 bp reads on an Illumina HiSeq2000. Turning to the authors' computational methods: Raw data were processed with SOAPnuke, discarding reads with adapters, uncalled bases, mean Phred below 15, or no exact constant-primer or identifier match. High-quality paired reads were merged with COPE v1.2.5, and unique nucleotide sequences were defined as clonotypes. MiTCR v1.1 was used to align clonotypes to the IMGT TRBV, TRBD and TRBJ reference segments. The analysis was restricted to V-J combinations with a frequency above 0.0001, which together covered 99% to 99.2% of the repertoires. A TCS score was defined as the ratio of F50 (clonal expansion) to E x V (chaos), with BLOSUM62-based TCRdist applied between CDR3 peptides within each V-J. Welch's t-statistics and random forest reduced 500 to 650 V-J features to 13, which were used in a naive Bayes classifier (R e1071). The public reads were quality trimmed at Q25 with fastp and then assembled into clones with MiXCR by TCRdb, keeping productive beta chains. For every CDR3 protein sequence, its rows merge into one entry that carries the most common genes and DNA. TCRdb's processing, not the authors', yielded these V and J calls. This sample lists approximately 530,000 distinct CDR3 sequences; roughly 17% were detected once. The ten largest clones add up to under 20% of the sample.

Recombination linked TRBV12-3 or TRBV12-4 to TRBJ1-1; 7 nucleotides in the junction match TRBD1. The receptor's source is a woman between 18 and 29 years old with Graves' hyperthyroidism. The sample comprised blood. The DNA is TGTGCCAGCATTGACCGGGACAGACGTTACTTTGAAGCTTTCTTT. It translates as CASIDRDRRYFEAFF.